Listed below are T cell receptor beta chains from one sample, sequenced in a study of T cells in Graves' hyperthyroidism and ophthalmopathy. TCRdb re-analysed the multiplex PCR reads in MiXCR, keeping a single row per CDR3 protein. The data contain 30,000 to 35,000 distinct CDR3 sequences, 52% of them singletons. Sequencing input: blood. These receptors came from a woman in her 40s with Graves' ophthalmopathy. Both conserved end residues are part of each CDR3. D genes are given only for firm matches. Clone size is given for some rows only: seen once, a few or many times, or a class if the clone is expanded.

>14|TRBV5-1|many|.|TRBJ2-2
TGCGCCAGCATCCGGGGAGAGAACACCGGGGAGCTGTTTTTT
CASIRGENTGELFF
>13|TRBV7-2|.|.|TRBJ2-1
TGTGCCAGCAGCTTAGGTCCGACAGGTGAGCAGTTCTTC
CASSLGPTGEQFF
>13|TRBV12-3/TRBV12-4|.|.|TRBJ2-7
TGTGCCAGCAGTGCTCCGGGACACTACGAGCAGTACTTC
CASSAPGHYEQYF
>15|TRBV7-9|many|.|TRBJ2-2
TGTGCCAGCAGCTTATCAACGGGCTACACCGGGGAGCTGTTTTTT
CASSLSTGYTGELFF
>13|TRBV7-2|.|TRBD1|TRBJ1-2
TGTGCCAGCAGCTCCGGACAGGGCTATGGCTACACCTTC
CASSSGQGYGYTF
>13|TRBV5-1|many|TRBD2|TRBJ2-7
TGCGCCAGTACAGCGGGGGCGCGGGGCGAGCAGTACTTC
CASTAGARGEQYF
>15|TRBV5-4|many|TRBD2|TRBJ2-1
TGTGCCAGCAGCTTGGGACTAGCGGCTTACAATGAGCAGTTCTTC
CASSLGLAAYNEQFF
>12|TRBV12-3/TRBV12-4|many|.|TRBJ1-1
TGTGCCAGCAGTTTACCGGGATCCGAAGCTTTCTTT
CASSLPGSEAFF
>12|TRBV30|many|.|TRBJ1-1
TGTGCCTGGAGTAGGACAGTAGGGGAAGCTTTCTTT
CAWSRTVGEAFF
>18|TRBV7-4|many|TRBD2|TRBJ2-2
TGTGCCAGCAGCTTTTCTTGTCTAGCGGGAGTTCTCGCCGGGGAGCTGTTTTTT
CASSFSCLAGVLAGELFF
>15|TRBV2|.|TRBD1|TRBJ1-5
TGTGCCAGCAGTGAAGCAGCTTGGACAGGGAAGGCCGAGCATTTT
CASSEAAWTGKAEHF
>15|TRBV28|.|.|TRBJ1-3
TGTGCCAGCAGTTTATTTGGGAAATCTGGAAACACCATATATTTT
CASSLFGKSGNTIYF
>11|TRBV30|many|.|TRBJ1-2
TGTGCCTGGACTACAGGGCTGGGCTACACCTTC
CAWTTGLGYTF
>13|TRBV29-1|once|.|TRBJ2-3
TGTAGCGTCCCCGAGAGGGGGGCAGATACGAAGTATTTT
CSVPERGADTKYF
>15|TRBV24-1|many|.|TRBJ2-5
TGTGCCACCAGTGATCCGTCGACCCTAGAAGAGACCCAGTACTTC
CATSDPSTLEETQYF
>14|TRBV7-2|.|TRBD2|TRBJ2-5
TGTGCCAGCAGCTTGCGGGAGATTCAAGAGACCCAGTACTTC
CASSLREIQETQYF
>14|TRBV20-1|.|TRBD2|TRBJ2-1
TGCAGTGCCCCTAGGCTAGCGGGACACAATGAGCAGTTCTTC
CSAPRLAGHNEQFF
>14|TRBV10-3|many|TRBD1|TRBJ2-7
TGTGCCATCAATCCGGGACAGGGTTCCTACGAGCAGTACTTC
CAINPGQGSYEQYF
>13|TRBV7-6|medium-sized|.|TRBJ1-4
TGTGCCAGCAGCTCAAACACTAATGAAAAACTGTTTTTT
CASSSNTNEKLFF
>14|TRBV13|.|.|TRBJ2-1
TGTGCCAGCAGCTTAGGCACAGCCCTGGATGAGCAGTTCTTC
CASSLGTALDEQFF
>16|TRBV5-1|.|TRBD1|TRBJ2-7
TGCGCCAGCAGCTTGGGCTCCGGGACAGGACCCTACGAGCAGTACTTC
CASSLGSGTGPYEQYF
>18|TRBV6-2/TRBV6-3|.|TRBD2|TRBJ2-3
TGTGCCAGCAGTCCCCTCTTCGGAGCGGGGGGGAGCACAGATACGCAGTATTTT
CASSPLFGAGGSTDTQYF
>14|TRBV9|.|.|TRBJ2-5
TGTGCCAGCAGCGTCTCATACAGGGAAGAGACCCAGTACTTC
CASSVSYREETQYF
>14|TRBV19|.|TRBD1|TRBJ2-7
TGTGCCAGTAGTGTCGGACAGGGGGCGAGTGAGCAGTACTTC
CASSVGQGASEQYF
>14|TRBV7-3|many|TRBD2|TRBJ2-3
TGTGCCAGCAGCTCTAGCGGGAGTTACGATACGCAGTATTTT
CASSSSGSYDTQYF
>18|TRBV24-1|once|TRBD2|TRBJ2-1
TGTGCCACCAGTGACCCGGGACTAGCGGGGGGAGGAGACAATGAGCAGTTCTTC
CATSDPGLAGGGDNEQFF
>15|TRBV5-6|medium-sized|TRBD1|TRBJ2-1
TGTGCCAGCAGCTCCGGGGACAGGGCGTACAATGAGCAGTTCTTC
CASSSGDRAYNEQFF
>13|TRBV14|.|.|TRBJ1-3
TGTGCCAGCAGGCCAAGCTCTGGAAACACCATATATTTT
CASRPSSGNTIYF
>15|TRBV6-1|many|TRBD1|TRBJ1-1
TGTGCCAGCAGTGCCCCGGGACAGGCGAACACTGAAGCTTTCTTT
CASSAPGQANTEAFF
>18|TRBV12-3/TRBV12-4|many|TRBD2|TRBJ2-3
TGTGCCAGCAGTTTAAATGCGCCTAGCGGGGAATACACAGATACGCAGTATTTT
CASSLNAPSGEYTDTQYF
>14|TRBV2|.|TRBD1|TRBJ1-2
TGTGCCGGCAGGACAGGGGGCCTTCTGGATGGCTACACCTTC
CAGRTGGLLDGYTF
>15|TRBV5-1|.|TRBD2|TRBJ2-1
TGCGCCAGCAGCTTGACTAGCGGGAGGGCCTGGGAGCAGTTCTTC
CASSLTSGRAWEQFF
>12|TRBV7-9|.|.|TRBJ2-7
TGTGGCAGCAGCTTAGAATCCCACGAGCAGTACTTC
CGSSLESHEQYF
>14|TRBV14|.|.|TRBJ1-2
TGTGCCAGCAGCCAAGAGGGGAGAGCATGGGGCTACACCTTC
CASSQEGRAWGYTF
>14|TRBV2|many|TRBD1|TRBJ1-4
TGTGCCAGCGACTCCGGGACAGGGAATGAAAAACTGTTTTTT
CASDSGTGNEKLFF
>15|TRBV7-8|.|.|TRBJ1-2
TGTGCCAGCAGCCCTAGGGCCCTCTCGGGCTATGGCTACACCTTC
CASSPRALSGYGYTF
>15|TRBV9|many|.|TRBJ2-7
TGTGCCAGCAGCCCTGGGGATAGTCCTCGCTACGAGCAGTACTTC
CASSPGDSPRYEQYF
>16|TRBV24-1|many|TRBD2|TRBJ2-5
TGTGCCACCAGTGATTCCCTAGCGGGGAACCAAGAGACCCAGTACTTC
CATSDSLAGNQETQYF
>14|TRBV27|.|.|TRBJ2-5
TGTGCCAGCAGTTTGTCGACTAGTAGAGAGACCCAGTACTTC
CASSLSTSRETQYF
>19|TRBV9|.|.|TRBJ2-5
TGTGCCAGCAGCCCTAGACGGCTCGGTCAGGTATCTCTCAGGGATACCCAGTACTTC
CASSPRRLGQVSLRDTQYF
>15|TRBV10-2|medium-sized|.|TRBJ1-6
TGCGCCAGCAGCCTTTCCAGGGATTGGAATTCACCCCTCCACTTT
CASSLSRDWNSPLHF
>15|TRBV12-3/TRBV12-4|.|.|TRBJ1-3
TGTGCCAGCAGTTTAGATAGGGAGGCTGGAAACACCATATATTTT
CASSLDREAGNTIYF
>11|TRBV29-1|.|.|TRBJ2-7
TGCAGCGTTATCAGGGACTACGAGCAGTACTTC
CSVIRDYEQYF
>13|TRBV6-6|.|TRBD1|TRBJ1-1
TGTGCCAGCAGTTACGACAGGGGGTGGGAAGCTTTCTTT
CASSYDRGWEAFF
>16|TRBV7-8|medium-sized|TRBD1|TRBJ1-5
TGTGCCAGCAGCACCCGCAGGGGGAACGGCAATCAGCCCCAGCATTTT
CASSTRRGNGNQPQHF
>17|TRBV20-1|.|.|TRBJ1-1
TGCAGTGCTAGAGAACTAGCGGGAGGCCGACCGAACACGGAAGCTTTCTTT
CSARELAGGRPNTEAFF
>15|TRBV5-1|many|TRBD2|TRBJ2-7
TGCGCCAGCAGCTATACTAGCGGGAGTGCCTACGAGCAGTACTTC
CASSYTSGSAYEQYF
>14|TRBV3-1|many|.|TRBJ1-1
TGTGCCAGCAGCCAGGTCAGAGGGGGCACTGAAGCTTTCTTT
CASSQVRGGTEAFF
>11|TRBV11-2|.|.|TRBJ2-1
TGTGCCAGCAGCTTGCTTGGGACGGTGTTCTTC
CASSLLGTVFF
>14|TRBV20-1|.|TRBD2|TRBJ2-2
TGCAGTGCCCCCCGGACTAGCGACACCGGGGAGCTGTTTTTT
CSAPRTSDTGELFF
>16|TRBV15|.|.|TRBJ2-3
TGTGCCACCAGCTCCCGGGACGGATTTAGCACAGATACGCAGTATTTT
CATSSRDGFSTDTQYF
>14|TRBV12-3/TRBV12-4|.|.|TRBJ1-1
TGTGCCAGCAGTTTGGGCAGAACAAACGCGGAAGCTTTCTTT
CASSLGRTNAEAFF
>15|TRBV20-1|.|TRBD2|TRBJ2-3
TGCAGTGCTTGGACTAGCGGGGGGTCCACAGATACGCAGTATTTT
CSAWTSGGSTDTQYF
>13|TRBV5-1|.|TRBD2|TRBJ2-2
TGTGCCAGCAGCGGGGGGGCTTCCGGGGAGCTGTTTTTT
CASSGGASGELFF
>15|TRBV11-2|once|.|TRBJ2-7
TGTGCCAGCAGCTTAGAACCCATGAGCTCCTGCGGGCAGTACTTC
CASSLEPMSSCGQYF
>15|TRBV5-1|.|.|TRBJ2-7
TGCGCCAGCAGCTCGGCCGTGGTCGGCTCCTACGAGCAGTACTTC
CASSSAVVGSYEQYF
>13|TRBV7-9|medium-sized|.|TRBJ2-5
TGTGCCAGCACGGTGGGGGCAGGAGAGACCCAGTACTTC
CASTVGAGETQYF
>13|TRBV12-3/TRBV12-4|many|.|TRBJ2-6
TGTGCCAGCAGTTATGCAGGGGCCAACGTCCTGACTTTC
CASSYAGANVLTF
>14|TRBV2|.|.|TRBJ1-2
TGTGCCAGCAGCGCACAGGGTGAAGGGTATGGCTACACCTTC
CASSAQGEGYGYTF
>15|TRBV27|many|TRBD1|TRBJ1-6
TGTGCCAGCAGCCCCCGACAGGGTCAGGGTTCACCCCTCCACTTT
CASSPRQGQGSPLHF